This T cell receptor beta chain was retrieved from a study of blood T cell repertoires in COVID-19. On the study more broadly: Donors in the United States, Italy and Spain gave samples during acute or convalescent COVID-19.

With V trimmed by 5 bases and J by 0 bases, 0 bases remained unmatched. CDR3 length: 13 amino acids. As handled by the study authors: Cell counts per sample came from amplifying reference gene primers. Method: immunoSEQ multiplex PCR; TCRdb's copy keeps in-frame clones and lacks some. That table furnishes V, J and clone size, whereas the DNA furnished D and trimming. This sample carries about 220,000 clones, around 84% of them seen once, and the ten largest clones take roughly 13%. Sequenced sample: peripheral blood. This receptor was obtained from a human donor in a cohort sampled during active COVID-19. The V call is TRBV5-3, the J call TRBJ1-1, with TRBD1 matching over 8 bases. TRBV5-3 is an ORF for which the function is uncertain. The DNA for the CDR3 is TGTGCCAGAAGGGACAGGGTGAACACTGAAGCTTTCTTT. This encodes CARRDRVNTEAFF.